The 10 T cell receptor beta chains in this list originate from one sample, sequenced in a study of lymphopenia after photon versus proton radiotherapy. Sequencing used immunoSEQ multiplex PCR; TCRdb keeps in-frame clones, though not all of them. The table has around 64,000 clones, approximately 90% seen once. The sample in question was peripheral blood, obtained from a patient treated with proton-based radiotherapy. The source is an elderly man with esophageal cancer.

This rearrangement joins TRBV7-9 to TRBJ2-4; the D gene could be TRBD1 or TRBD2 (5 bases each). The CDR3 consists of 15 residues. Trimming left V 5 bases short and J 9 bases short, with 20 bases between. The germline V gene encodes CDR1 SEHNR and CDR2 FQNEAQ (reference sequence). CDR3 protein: CASSPPGPATTIQYF. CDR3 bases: TGTGCCAGCAGCCCCCCGGGACCGGCTACGACCATTCAGTACTTC.

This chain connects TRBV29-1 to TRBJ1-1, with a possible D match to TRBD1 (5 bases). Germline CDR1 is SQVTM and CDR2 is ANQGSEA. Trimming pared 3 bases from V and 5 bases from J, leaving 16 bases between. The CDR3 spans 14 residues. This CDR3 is CSVEIPQQGTEAFF. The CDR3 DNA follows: TGCAGCGTTGAGATACCCCAGCAGGGTACTGAAGCTTTCTTT.

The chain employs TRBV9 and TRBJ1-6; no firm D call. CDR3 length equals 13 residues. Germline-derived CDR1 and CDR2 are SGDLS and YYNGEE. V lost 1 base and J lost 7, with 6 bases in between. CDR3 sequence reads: CASSVQENSPLHF. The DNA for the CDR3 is TGTGCCAGCAGCGTACAGGAGAATTCACCCCTCCACTTT.

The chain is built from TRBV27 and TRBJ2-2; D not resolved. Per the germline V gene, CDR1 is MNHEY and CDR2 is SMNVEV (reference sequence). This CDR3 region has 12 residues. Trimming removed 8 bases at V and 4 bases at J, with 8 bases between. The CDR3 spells CASRSLTGELFF. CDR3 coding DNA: TGTGCCAGCCGAAGCCTCACCGGGGAGCTGTTTTTT.

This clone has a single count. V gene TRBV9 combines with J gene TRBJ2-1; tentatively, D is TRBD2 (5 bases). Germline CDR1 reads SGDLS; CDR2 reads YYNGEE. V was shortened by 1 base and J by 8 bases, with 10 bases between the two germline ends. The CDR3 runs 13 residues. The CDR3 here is CASSVPDSDEQFF. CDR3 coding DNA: TGTGCCAGCAGCGTACCGGACTCGGATGAGCAGTTCTTC.

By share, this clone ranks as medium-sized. The CDR3 region has the DNA TGTGCCAGTAGTATAGCTCGGGGTTGGGGCTACACCTTC. Its protein product is CASSIARGWGYTF. The V call is TRBV19, the J call TRBJ1-2, with unresolved D. Germline V gene lookup returns CDR1 LNHDA and CDR2 SQIVND (reference sequence). Trimming cost V 1 base and J 8 bases, with 11 bases left between them. The CDR3 extends over 13 amino acids.

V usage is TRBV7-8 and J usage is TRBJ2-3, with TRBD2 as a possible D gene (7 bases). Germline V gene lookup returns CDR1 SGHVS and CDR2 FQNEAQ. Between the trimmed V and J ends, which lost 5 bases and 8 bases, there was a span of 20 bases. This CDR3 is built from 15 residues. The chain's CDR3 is CASSPKSGGAGTQYF. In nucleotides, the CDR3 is TGTGCCAGCAGCCCAAAGAGTGGGGGGGCCGGTACGCAGTATTTT.

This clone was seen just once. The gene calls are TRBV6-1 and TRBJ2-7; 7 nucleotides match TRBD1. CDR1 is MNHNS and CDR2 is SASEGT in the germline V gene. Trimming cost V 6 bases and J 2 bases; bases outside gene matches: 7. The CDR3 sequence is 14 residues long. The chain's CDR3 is CASSGTVQTYEQYF. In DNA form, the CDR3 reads TGTGCCAGCAGCGGGACAGTGCAAACCTACGAGCAGTACTTC.

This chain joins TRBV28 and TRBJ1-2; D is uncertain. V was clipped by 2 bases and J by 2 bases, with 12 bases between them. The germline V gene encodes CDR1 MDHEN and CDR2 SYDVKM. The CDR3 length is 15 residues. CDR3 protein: CASSLRSEGNYGYTF. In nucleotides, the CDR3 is TGTGCCAGCAGTTTAAGGAGTGAAGGGAACTATGGCTACACCTTC.

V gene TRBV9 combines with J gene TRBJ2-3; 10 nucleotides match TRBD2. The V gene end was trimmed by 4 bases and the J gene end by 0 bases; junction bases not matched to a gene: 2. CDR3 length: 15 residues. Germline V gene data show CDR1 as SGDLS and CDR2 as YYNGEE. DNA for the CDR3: TGTGCCAGCAGCATACTAGCGGGGAGCACAGATACGCAGTATTTT. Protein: CASSILAGSTDTQYF.